This TCR beta chain came from a study of blood T cell repertoires in COVID-19. Recruitment covered over 20 US areas and drew participants whose ages spanned roughly 18 to 95 years. Germline CDR1 reads SGHRS; CDR2 reads YFSETQ. V was pared by 4 bases and J by 5 bases, with 22 bases of the junction left unmatched. The CDR3 is made up of 19 amino acids. TCRdb keeps only in-frame clones here, not all; method: immunoSEQ multiplex PCR. The sample records more than 150,000 clones, 70% to 80% being singletons. This chain connects TRBV5-1 to TRBJ2-3; the match to TRBD1 covers 7 bases. This receptor was taken from a man in his sixties who had been exposed to COVID-19. Material for sequencing was PBMCs or T cells enriched from blood (not recorded which). The CDR3 sequence is CASSRTDRERSSRRDTQYF. The CDR3 DNA reads as TGCGCCAGCAGCCGTACCGACAGGGAAAGGAGCAGCCGCCGAGATACGCAGTATTTT.